This T cell receptor beta chain was observed in a study of PD-L1 blockade in urothelial cancer. Time point: pretreatment peripheral blood. Generated by immunoSEQ multiplex PCR, the TCRdb table keeps only in-frame clones and is missing some. The table shows about 47,000 clones, with approximately 78% occurring only once. The CDR3 has 15 residues. The trim removed 5 bases at V and 5 bases at J, leaving 10 bases unmatched. CDR1 SGHDT and CDR2 YYEEEE come from the germline V gene. The J gene is TRBJ2-5, the V gene TRBV5-6, with 9 bases lining up with TRBD1. This TCR was sampled from a man aged 50-60 years with urothelial cancer. The starting material was PBMCs, obtained around atezolizumab (anti-PD-L1) treatment. The CDR3 sequence is CASSPRDRERETQYF. The CDR3 DNA reads TGTGCCAGCAGTCCCCGGGACAGGGAGAGGGAGACCCAGTACTTC. The full variable domain, completed using reference TRBV5-6 and TRBJ2-5, is DAGVTQSPTHLIKTRGQQVTLRCSPKSGHDTVSWYQQALGQGPQFIFQYYEEEERQRGNFPDRFSGHQFPNYSSELNVNALLLGDSALYLCASSPRDRERETQYFGPGTRLLVL.